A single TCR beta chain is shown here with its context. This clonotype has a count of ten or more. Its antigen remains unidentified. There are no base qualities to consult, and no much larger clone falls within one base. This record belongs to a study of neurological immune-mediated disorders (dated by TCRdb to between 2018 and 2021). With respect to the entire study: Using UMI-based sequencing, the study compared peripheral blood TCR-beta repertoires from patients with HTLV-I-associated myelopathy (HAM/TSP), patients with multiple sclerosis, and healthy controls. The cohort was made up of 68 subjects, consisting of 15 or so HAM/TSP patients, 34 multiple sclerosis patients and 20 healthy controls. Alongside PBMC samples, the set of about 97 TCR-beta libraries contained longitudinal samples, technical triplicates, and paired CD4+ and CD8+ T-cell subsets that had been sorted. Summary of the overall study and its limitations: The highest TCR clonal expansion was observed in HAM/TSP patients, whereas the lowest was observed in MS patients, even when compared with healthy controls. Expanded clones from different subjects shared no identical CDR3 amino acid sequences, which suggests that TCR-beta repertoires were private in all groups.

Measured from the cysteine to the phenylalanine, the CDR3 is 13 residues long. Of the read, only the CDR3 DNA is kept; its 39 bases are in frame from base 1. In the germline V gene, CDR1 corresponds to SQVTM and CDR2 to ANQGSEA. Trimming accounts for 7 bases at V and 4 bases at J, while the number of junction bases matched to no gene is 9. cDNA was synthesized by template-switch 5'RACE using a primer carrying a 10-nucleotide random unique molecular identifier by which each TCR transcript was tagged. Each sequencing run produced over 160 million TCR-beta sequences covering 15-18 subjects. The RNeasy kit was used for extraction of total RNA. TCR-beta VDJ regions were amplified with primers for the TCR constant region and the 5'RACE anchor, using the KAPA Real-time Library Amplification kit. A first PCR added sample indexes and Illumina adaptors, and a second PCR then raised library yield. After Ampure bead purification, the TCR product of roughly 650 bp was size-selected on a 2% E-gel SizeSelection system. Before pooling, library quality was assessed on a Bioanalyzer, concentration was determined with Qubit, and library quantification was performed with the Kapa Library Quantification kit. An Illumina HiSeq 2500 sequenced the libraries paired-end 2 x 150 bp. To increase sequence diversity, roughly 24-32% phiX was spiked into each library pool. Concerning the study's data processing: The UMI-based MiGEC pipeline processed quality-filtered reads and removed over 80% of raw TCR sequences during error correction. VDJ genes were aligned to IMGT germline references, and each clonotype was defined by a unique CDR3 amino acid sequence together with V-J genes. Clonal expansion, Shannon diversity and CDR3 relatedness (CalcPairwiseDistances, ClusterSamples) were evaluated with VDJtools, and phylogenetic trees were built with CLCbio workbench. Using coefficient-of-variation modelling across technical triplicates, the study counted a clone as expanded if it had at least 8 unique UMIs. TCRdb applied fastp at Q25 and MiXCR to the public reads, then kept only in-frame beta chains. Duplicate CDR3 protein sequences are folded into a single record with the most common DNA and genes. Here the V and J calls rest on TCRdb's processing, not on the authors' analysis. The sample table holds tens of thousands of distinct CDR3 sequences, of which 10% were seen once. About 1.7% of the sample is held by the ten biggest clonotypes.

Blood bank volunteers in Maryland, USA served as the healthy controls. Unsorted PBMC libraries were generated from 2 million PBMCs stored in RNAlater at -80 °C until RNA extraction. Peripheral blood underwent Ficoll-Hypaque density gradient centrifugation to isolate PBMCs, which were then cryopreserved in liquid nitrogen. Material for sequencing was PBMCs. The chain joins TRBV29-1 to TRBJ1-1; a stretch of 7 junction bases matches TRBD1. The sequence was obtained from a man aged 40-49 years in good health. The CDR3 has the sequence CSATGQFITEAFF. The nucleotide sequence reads TGCAGCGCCACGGGACAGTTCATCACTGAAGCTTTCTTT.